These 19 T cell receptor beta chains share one sample of origin, sequenced in a study of shared clonotypes between healthy human individuals. The protocol was immunoSEQ multiplex PCR, while the TCRdb copy is restricted to in-frame clones and leaves out a portion. The table has about 2.4 million clones, 80% to 95% seen once; the top ten hold about 0.34%. The specimen was naive CD4+ T cells from PBMCs. Subset here: CD45RA+ positively selected. These receptors came from a man between 18 and 29 years old in good health. Some clones in this sample may be carry-over from other donors' samples.

The table lists this clone with a count of one. This chain joins TRBV29-1 and TRBJ2-3, with 8 nucleotides matching TRBD2. Per germline, CDR1 SQVTM and CDR2 ANQGSEA. Unmatched junction bases numbered 12, after V lost 6 bases and J lost 7 bases. This CDR3 is built from 14 residues. In DNA, the CDR3 is TGCAGCGTCGGAGACCAGACTAGCGCCAATACGCAGTATTTT. It specifies CSVGDQTSANTQYF.

About this clone itself: This same CDR3 is encoded by further DNA sequences in the sample. The V gene is TRBV7-9, the J gene TRBJ1-6; D is perhaps TRBD1 (5 bases). Germline V lookup: CDR1 SEHNR, CDR2 FQNEAQ (reference sequence). Trimming shortened V by 3 bases and J by 8 bases, and 8 bases separated the two germline ends. The CDR3 totals 13 residues. CDR3 loop: CASSLAGDSPLHF. For the CDR3, the DNA is TGTGCCAGCAGCTTGGCGGGGGATTCACCCCTCCACTTT.

CDR3 loop: CASSYDASSGNTIYF. CDR3 nucleotide sequence: TGTGCCAGCAGTTACGACGCATCCTCTGGAAACACCATATATTTT. This chain joins TRBV6-6 and TRBJ1-3; the D is unclear. The CDR3 runs 15 residues. Germline V gene data show CDR1 as MNHNY and CDR2 as SVGAGI (reference sequence). V lost 2 bases and J lost 0, with 8 bases in between.

The table lists this clone with a few counts. J is TRBJ1-2 and V is TRBV6-5, with 8 bases that match TRBD1. This CDR3 comprises 10 residues. Germline V lookup: CDR1 MNHEY, CDR2 SVGAGI. J lost 7 bases, V lost 8 bases, and 0 bases had no gene match. CDR3 residues: CASGQGGYTF. As DNA, the CDR3 is TGTGCCAGCGGACAGGGTGGCTACACCTTC.

J is TRBJ2-1 and V is TRBV28; TRBD1 is a possible D gene (5 bases). The CDR3 runs 14 residues. Germline V gives CDR1 MDHEN, CDR2 SYDVKM. The V end lost 7 bases, the J end lost 1 base, and 11 bases lay between the germline ends. Here the CDR3 reads CASTAGPSYNEQFF. Written as DNA, the CDR3 is TGTGCCAGCACCGCAGGGCCTTCCTACAATGAGCAGTTCTTC. Drawing the rest from reference TRBV28 and TRBJ2-1, the complete variable domain is DVKVTQSSRYLVKRTGEKVFLECVQDMDHENMFWYRQDPGLGLRLIYFSYDVKMKEKGDIPEGYSVSREKKERFSLILESASTNQTSMYLCASTAGPSYNEQFFGPGTRLTVL.

The chain is built from TRBV25-1 and TRBJ2-2; no definite D call. The germline V gene encodes CDR1 MGHDK and CDR2 SYGVNS. The CDR3 extends over 14 amino acids. With 2 bases removed from V and 6 bases from J, the gap between germline ends came to 10 bases. The CDR3 coding sequence is TGTGCCAGCAGTGAAAGGGTTTCGTCCGGGGAGCTGTTTTTT. It specifies CASSERVSSGELFF.

CDR3 protein: CASSQKRKVDYEQYF. The DNA for the CDR3 is TGCGCCAGCAGTCAGAAACGGAAAGTGGACTACGAGCAGTACTTC. The chain combines TRBV23-1 with TRBJ2-7, with unresolved D. Being an ORF, TRBV23-1 has a function that is uncertain. CDR3 length: 15 residues. Trimming shortened V by 3 bases and J by 3 bases, and 15 bases separated the two germline ends.

This sequence joins TRBV5-1 and TRBJ1-1, with D unclear. The germline CDR1 and CDR2 sequences are SGHRS and YFSETQ. This CDR3 is built from 13 residues. Between the trimmed V and J ends, which lost 7 bases and 0 bases, there was a span of 10 bases. CDR3 nucleotide sequence: TGCGCCAGCGGCCTCGGGATGAACACTGAAGCTTTCTTT. Protein product: CASGLGMNTEAFF.

The chain couples TRBV29-1 to TRBJ2-5; 8 bases line up with TRBD1. The CDR3 totals 14 residues. CDR1 is SQVTM and CDR2 is ANQGSEA in the germline V gene. Germline trimming cut 7 bases from V and 0 bases from J; bases unmatched to any gene: 7. CDR3 amino acids: CSGLWDRHQETQYF. CDR3 nucleotide sequence: TGCAGCGGTCTTTGGGACAGGCACCAAGAGACCCAGTACTTC.

The chain has TRBV5-4 and TRBJ1-1; D uncertain. V was shortened by 4 bases and J by 0 bases, with 13 bases between the two germline ends. Germline V gives CDR1 SGHNT, CDR2 YYREEE (reference sequence). The CDR3 sequence is 15 residues long. The CDR3 sequence: CASSPGGAMNTEAFF. In nucleotides, the CDR3 is TGTGCCAGCAGCCCCGGTGGTGCAATGAACACTGAAGCTTTCTTT. Complete variable domain (other parts from reference TRBV5-4 and TRBJ1-1): ETGVTQSPTHLIKTRGQQVTLRCSSQSGHNTVSWYQQALGQGPQFIFQYYREEENGRGNFPPRFSGLQFPNYSSELNVNALELDDSALYLCASSPGGAMNTEAFFGQGTRLTVV.

This chain joins TRBV9 and TRBJ2-3, with D possibly TRBD1 on 6 matching bases. V was clipped by 2 bases and J by 2 bases, with 15 bases between them. The CDR3 runs 16 residues. Germline CDR1 reads SGDLS; CDR2 reads YYNGEE. CDR3 nucleotide sequence: TGTGCCAGCAGCGTGGGGCAGGGGTTGAACACAGATACGCAGTATTTT. This sequence encodes CASSVGQGLNTDTQYF.

This chain joins TRBV19 and TRBJ2-3; TRBD2 matches at 8 bases. The CDR3 is made up of 14 amino acids. Germline values: CDR1 LNHDA, CDR2 SQIVND (reference sequence). With 4 bases clipped from V and 4 bases from J, the junction kept 4 bases outside the gene matches. CDR3 sequence (DNA): TGTGCCAGTAGTAAGGGCGGGAGGTCAGATACGCAGTATTTT. Amino acid sequence: CASSKGGRSDTQYF.

This chain connects TRBV9 to TRBJ2-2, with D tentatively TRBD2 (6 bases). The germline gives CDR1 SGDLS, CDR2 YYNGEE. The CDR3 length is 17 residues. Between the trimmed V and J ends, which lost 0 bases and 5 bases, there was a span of 17 bases. The CDR3 coding sequence is TGTGCCAGCAGCGTAGGACTCATGTCCGCGGGAACCGGGGAGCTGTTTTTT. Amino acids: CASSVGLMSAGTGELFF.

For this clone: The same CDR3 also results from other DNA sequences found in this sample. V usage is TRBV9 and J usage is TRBJ1-3; D is ambiguous. Germline V gene data show CDR1 as SGDLS and CDR2 as YYNGEE. The CDR3 sequence is 14 residues long. Trimming stripped 0 bases from V and 0 bases from J, with 4 bases between. The CDR3 here is CASSVVDSGNTIYF. CDR3 coding DNA: TGTGCCAGCAGCGTAGTCGACTCTGGAAACACCATATATTTT.

In regard to this clone: This specimen includes other DNA sequences encoding the same CDR3. The gene calls are TRBV20-1 and TRBJ2-5; 7 bases align to TRBD1. The end of the DNA is better explained by TRBJ2-7, so the J call may be wrong. CDR1 and CDR2 from the germline V gene are DFQATT and SNEGSKA (reference sequence). There are 11 residues in the CDR3. As DNA, the CDR3 is TGCAGTGCAAGGGGACAGTACGAGCAGTACTTC. Its translation is CSARGQYEQYF.

This clone was detected only once. The chain uses TRBV18 and TRBJ2-4; D uncertain. V shed 2 bases and J shed 2 bases, with 16 bases lying between them. The CDR3 spans 17 residues. CDR1 is KGHSH and CDR2 is LQKENI in the germline V gene. CDR3 sequence reads: CASSPVVGSSTKNIQYF. For the CDR3, the DNA is TGTGCCAGCTCACCAGTCGTTGGCAGCTCCACCAAAAACATTCAGTACTTC.

The V and J genes are TRBV30 and TRBJ2-1, with 7 nucleotides matching TRBD1. V trimming: 0 bases; J trimming: 4 bases; junction bases outside the gene matches: 6. The CDR3 runs to 15 residues. Germline V gene sequence: CDR1 GTSNPN, CDR2 SVGIG (reference sequence). The CDR3 loop reads CAWSVQGSLYNEQFF. CDR3 DNA sequence: TGTGCCTGGAGTGTACAGGGGTCCCTTTACAATGAGCAGTTCTTC.

Points on this clone: The sample contains more than one DNA sequence encoding this CDR3. CDR3 amino acids: CASSRTGNEKLFF. DNA of the CDR3: TGTGCCAGCAGCCGGACAGGAAATGAAAAACTGTTTTTT. The chain joins TRBV5-4 to TRBJ1-4, with 7 bases that match TRBD1. With V trimmed by 4 bases and J by 5 bases, 2 bases remained unmatched. The germline CDR1 and CDR2 sequences are SGHNT and YYREEE (reference sequence). The CDR3 covers 13 residues.

With regard to this clone: At the DNA level, this CDR3 is encoded by other sequences in the same sample as well. The chain is built from TRBV20-1 and TRBJ2-5; D remains unclear. CDR1 DFQATT and CDR2 SNEGSKA come from the germline V gene (reference sequence). The CDR3 totals 11 residues. With 3 bases removed from V and 1 base from J, the gap between germline ends came to 3 bases. The chain's CDR3 is CSARFQETQYF. DNA of the CDR3: TGCAGTGCTAGGTTCCAAGAGACCCAGTACTTC.